These 23 T cell receptor beta chains share one sample of origin, sequenced in a study of chemoradiotherapy in HPV16-positive cancers. Sequencing was performed with immunoSEQ multiplex PCR; in TCRdb, only in-frame clones are kept and a portion is missing. The data show more than 35,000 clones, approximately 73% seen once. Source: blood, taken from a patient who underwent chemoradiotherapy. The receptor source for this set is a human donor with HPV-associated anogenital cancer.

The chain's CDR3 is CASSHGHYTGELFF. The DNA for the CDR3 is TGCGCCAGCAGCCACGGCCATTACACCGGGGAGCTGTTTTTT. The chain joins TRBV4-3 to TRBJ2-2; D gene unclear. Trimming left V 3 bases short and J 3 bases short, with 8 bases between. CDR3 length: 14 amino acids. Germline lookup yields CDR1 LGHNA and CDR2 YSLEER.

For the CDR3, the DNA is TGCAGCGTTGGGACAGGGAGTCAGCCCCAGCATTTT. Its translation is CSVGTGSQPQHF. The chain couples TRBV29-1 to TRBJ1-5, with TRBD1 matching 8 bases. With 4 bases clipped from V and 6 bases from J, the junction kept 2 bases outside the gene matches. Germline loops: CDR1 SQVTM, CDR2 ANQGSEA. CDR3 length: 12 amino acids.

The rearrangement links TRBV7-6 to TRBJ1-6, with 8 nucleotides matching TRBD1. V trimming: 4 bases; J trimming: 5 bases; junction bases outside the gene matches: 10. This CDR3 contains 17 residues. Germline values: CDR1 SGHVS, CDR2 FNYEAQ. The CDR3 coding sequence is TGTGCCAGCAGCTCGGCTTCAAGGACAGGGAATAATTCACCCCTCCACTTT. As protein: CASSSASRTGNNSPLHF.

The chain's CDR3 is CASDRGLYSNQPQHF. CDR3 sequence (DNA): TGTGCCAGCGACAGGGGCCTTTATAGCAATCAGCCCCAGCATTTT. The rearrangement uses TRBV6-1 and TRBJ1-5, with 8 nucleotides matching TRBD1. Trimming took 8 bases from V and 0 from J; bases not matched to a gene: 6. From germline, CDR1 is MNHNS and CDR2 SASEGT. The CDR3 is 15 amino acids.

The gene calls are TRBV5-6 and TRBJ2-7; D may match TRBD1 or TRBD2 (5 bases each). CDR1 SGHDT and CDR2 YYEEEE come from the germline V gene. CDR3 length: 14 amino acids. V was shortened by 2 bases and J by 4 bases, with 13 bases between the two germline ends. The CDR3 DNA reads as TGTGCCAGCAGCTTTCTGGGGACGGGTTACGAGCAGTACTTC. It translates to CASSFLGTGYEQYF.

J is TRBJ2-7 and V is TRBV29-1; D possibly corresponds to TRBD2 (5 bases). The CDR3 runs to 10 residues. The ends were cut back, 6 bases at V and 4 bases at J, with 7 bases in the middle. Germline V gene data show CDR1 as SQVTM and CDR2 as ANQGSEA. Written as DNA, the CDR3 is TGCAGCGTAAGGGAGTACGAGCAGTACTTC. As protein: CSVREYEQYF.

The chain combines TRBV19 with TRBJ2-1, with 7 bases aligning to TRBD1. The CDR3 has 14 residues. The ends lost 3 bases at V and 9 bases at J; junction bases unmatched: 8. Germline CDR1 is LNHDA and CDR2 is SQIVND (reference sequence). The CDR3 sequence: CASSIEGAIAEQFF. The CDR3 DNA is TGTGCCAGTAGTATTGAGGGGGCAATTGCTGAGCAGTTCTTC.

This chain connects TRBV6-1 to TRBJ2-7, with D possibly matching TRBD1 (5 bases). Germline lookup yields CDR1 MNHNS and CDR2 SASEGT. V lost 1 base and J 3 bases, leaving 13 bases between the germline ends. The CDR3 spans 15 residues. The CDR3 protein is CASSEVGTGLYEQYF. In nucleotides, the CDR3 is TGTGCCAGCAGTGAAGTAGGCACAGGCCTCTACGAGCAGTACTTC.

The V call is TRBV30, the J call TRBJ1-5; D is perhaps TRBD1 (6 bases). Germline CDR1 reads GTSNPN; CDR2 reads SVGIG (reference sequence). V was clipped by 5 bases and J by 3 bases, with 11 bases between them. CDR3 length: 13 amino acids. The CDR3 sequence is CAWQAGDNQPQHF. In nucleotides, the CDR3 is TGTGCCTGGCAGGCAGGGGACAATCAGCCCCAGCATTTT.

The chain couples TRBV6-6 to TRBJ1-5; 7 positions match TRBD1. The ends lost 5 bases at V and 4 bases at J; junction bases unmatched: 8. The germline gives CDR1 MNHNY, CDR2 SVGAGI (reference sequence). The CDR3 spans 15 residues. The CDR3 sequence is CASSPRQGDNQPQHF. CDR3 DNA sequence: TGTGCCAGCAGTCCAAGGCAGGGGGATAATCAGCCCCAGCATTTT.

The V gene is TRBV7-9, the J gene TRBJ1-5; 9 positions agree with TRBD1. Germline V gives CDR1 SEHNR, CDR2 FQNEAQ (reference sequence). The CDR3 extends over 14 amino acids. V was clipped by 5 bases and J by 6 bases; unmatched bases: 5. The CDR3 here is CASSPGTGSQPQHF. CDR3 nucleotides: TGTGCCAGCAGCCCAGGGACAGGGAGTCAGCCCCAGCATTTT.

The chain recombines TRBV5-1 with TRBJ2-2; 9 bases match TRBD2. With V trimmed by 5 bases and J by 2 bases, 7 bases remained unmatched. Per the germline V gene, CDR1 is SGHRS and CDR2 is YFSETQ. The length of the CDR3 is 16 residues. The CDR3: CASRALAGVNTGELFF. The CDR3 coding sequence is TGCGCCAGCAGGGCGTTAGCGGGGGTTAACACCGGGGAGCTGTTTTTT.

The chain is built from TRBV7-2 and TRBJ1-2; TRBD1 agrees at 7 bases. The ends lost 4 bases at V and 8 bases at J; junction bases unmatched: 10. CDR1 SGHTA and CDR2 FQGNSA come from the germline V gene. The CDR3 length is 14 residues. CDR3 sequence (DNA): TGTGCCAGCAGCTCCGGGACAGCCTCCATGGGCTACACCTTC. Protein product: CASSSGTASMGYTF.

This clone was found a few times. V and J are TRBV6-1 and TRBJ1-5; 11 positions agree with TRBD1. Germline CDR1 is MNHNS and CDR2 is SASEGT. This CDR3 comprises 16 residues. Germline trimming cut 4 bases from V and 9 bases from J; bases unmatched to any gene: 11. CDR3 DNA sequence: TGTGCCAGCAGTGGAGGGACAGGGGGGTTTGTTGGGCCCCAGCATTTT. Its protein is CASSGGTGGFVGPQHF.

The chain has TRBV5-1 and TRBJ1-3; D ambiguous. The V gene lost 0 bases and the J gene lost 0 bases, with 7 bases spanning the gap. Germline V gene data show CDR1 as SGHRS and CDR2 as YFSETQ. CDR3 length: 15 residues. This chain's CDR3 is CASSLGQTSGNTIYF. CDR3 coding DNA: TGCGCCAGCAGCTTGGGGCAAACCTCTGGAAACACCATATATTTT.

This chain links TRBV5-1 with TRBJ2-1; 12 bases align to TRBD2. CDR1 is SGHRS, CDR2 YFSETQ, per germline. V trimming: 0 bases; J trimming: 7 bases; junction bases outside the gene matches: 8. This CDR3 spans 17 amino acids. CDR3: CASSLASGLAGPNEQFF. The DNA of the CDR3 is TGCGCCAGCAGCTTGGCCAGCGGACTAGCGGGGCCGAATGAGCAGTTCTTC.

The V and J genes are TRBV28 and TRBJ2-7, with 8 positions matching TRBD1. This CDR3 region has 14 residues. With 6 bases clipped from V and 3 bases from J, the junction kept 7 bases outside the gene matches. CDR1 is MDHEN, CDR2 SYDVKM, per germline. The CDR3 sequence: CASRRQGSRYEQYF. The CDR3 region has the DNA TGTGCCAGCAGGAGACAGGGGAGCCGCTACGAGCAGTACTTC.

The chain joins TRBV6-6 to TRBJ2-1; D ambiguous. The CDR3 covers 14 residues. CDR1 and CDR2 from the germline V gene are MNHNY and SVGAGI (reference sequence). Trimming shortened V by 4 bases and J by 7 bases, and 14 bases separated the two germline ends. The CDR3 nucleotides are TGTGCCAGCAGTTCTCAAGCATTAGGGAATGAGCAGTTCTTC. Amino acids: CASSSQALGNEQFF.

The V and J genes are TRBV10-2 and TRBJ2-5, with 10 positions matching TRBD2. This CDR3 comprises 15 residues. The V gene end was trimmed by 8 bases and the J gene end by 5 bases; junction bases not matched to a gene: 11. CDR1 and CDR2 (germline): WSHSY, SAAADI. This CDR3 is CASRLAGGLGETQYF. The CDR3, as DNA: TGCGCCAGCCGGTTAGCGGGGGGATTGGGGGAGACCCAGTACTTC.

The V and J genes are TRBV4-1 and TRBJ1-2; D possibly corresponds to TRBD1 (5 bases). This CDR3 region has 17 residues. The germline V gene encodes CDR1 MGHRA and CDR2 YSYEKL. Trimming left V 1 base short and J 2 bases short, with 17 bases between. The CDR3 DNA sequence: TGCGCCAGCAGCCAAGTGGGGAGGGGTAGGGCGAACTATGGCTACACCTTC. It is translated as CASSQVGRGRANYGYTF.

This chain uses TRBV18 with TRBJ1-1; D remains ambiguous. The CDR3 loop spans 14 amino acids. Trimming pared 3 bases from V and 2 bases from J, leaving 10 bases between. Looked up from germline, CDR1 is KGHSH and CDR2 is LQKENI. CDR3 residues: CASSPAPFNTEAFF. DNA of the CDR3: TGTGCCAGCTCACCGGCCCCGTTTAACACTGAAGCTTTCTTT.

The chain recombines TRBV9 with TRBJ2-1; either TRBD1 or TRBD2 may fit D (5 bases each). The V gene lost 5 bases and the J gene lost 5 bases, with 11 bases spanning the gap. Looked up from germline, CDR1 is SGDLS and CDR2 is YYNGEE. This CDR3 region has 13 residues. The CDR3 is CASSPGTHNEQFF. The CDR3 bases are TGTGCCAGCAGTCCCGGGACCCACAATGAGCAGTTCTTC.

The genes are TRBV7-9 and TRBJ1-6, with 9 bases fitting TRBD1. Germline V lookup: CDR1 SEHNR, CDR2 FQNEAQ (reference sequence). This CDR3 region has 16 residues. With 4 bases clipped from V and 9 bases from J, the junction kept 10 bases outside the gene matches. CDR3 sequence reads: CASSSRTGAGSSPLHF. The CDR3 nucleotides are TGTGCCAGCAGCTCAAGGACAGGGGCAGGGAGTTCACCCCTCCACTTT. Full variable domain (missing parts from reference TRBV7-9 and TRBJ1-6): DTGVSQNPRHKITKRGQNVTFRCDPISEHNRLYWYRQTLGQGPEFLTYFQNEAQLEKSRLLSDRFSAERPKGSFSTLEIQRTEQGDSAMYLCASSSRTGAGSSPLHFGNGTRLTVT.